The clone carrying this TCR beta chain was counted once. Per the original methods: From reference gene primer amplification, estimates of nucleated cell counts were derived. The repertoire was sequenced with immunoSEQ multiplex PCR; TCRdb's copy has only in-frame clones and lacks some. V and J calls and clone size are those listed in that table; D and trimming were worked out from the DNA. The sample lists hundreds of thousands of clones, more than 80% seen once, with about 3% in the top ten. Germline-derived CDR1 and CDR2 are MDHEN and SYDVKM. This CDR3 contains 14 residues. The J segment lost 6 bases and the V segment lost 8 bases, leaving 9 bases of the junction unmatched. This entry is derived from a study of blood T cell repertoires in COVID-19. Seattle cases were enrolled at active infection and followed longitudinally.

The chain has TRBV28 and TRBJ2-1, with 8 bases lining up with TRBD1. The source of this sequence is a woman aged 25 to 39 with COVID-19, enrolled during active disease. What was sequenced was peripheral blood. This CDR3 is CASAIGQGTNEQFF. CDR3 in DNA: TGTGCCAGCGCTATTGGACAGGGTACCAATGAGCAGTTCTTC.